In this sample, the clone carrying this TCR beta chain turned up a few times. This entry belongs to a study of shared clonotypes between healthy human individuals. Sequencing was performed with immunoSEQ multiplex PCR; in TCRdb, only in-frame clones are kept and a portion is missing. The sample holds more than 2,000,000 clones, just over 90% seen once. The receptor was derived from a man aged 18-30 years in good health. Some clones in this sample may be carry-over from other donors' samples. The sample consisted of naive CD4+ T cells from PBMCs. Subset in this sample: CD45RA+ positively selected.

The CDR3 region is CASSPGTSHYTF. The CDR3 DNA is TGCGCCAGCAGCCCCGGGACATCCCACTACACCTTC. The chain employs TRBV4-1 and TRBJ1-2; possible D gene TRBD1, 6 bases. V lost 4 bases, J lost 10 bases, and 13 bases lay in between. The CDR3 spans 12 residues. CDR1 is MGHRA, CDR2 YSYEKL, per germline.